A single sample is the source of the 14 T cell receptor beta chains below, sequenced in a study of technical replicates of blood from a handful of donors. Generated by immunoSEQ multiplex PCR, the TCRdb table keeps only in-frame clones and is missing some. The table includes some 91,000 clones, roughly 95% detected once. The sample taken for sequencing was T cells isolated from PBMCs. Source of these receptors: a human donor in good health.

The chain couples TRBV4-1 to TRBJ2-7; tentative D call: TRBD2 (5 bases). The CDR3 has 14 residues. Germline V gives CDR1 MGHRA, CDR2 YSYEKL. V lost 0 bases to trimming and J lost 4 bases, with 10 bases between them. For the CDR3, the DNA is TGCGCCAGCAGCCAAGAGCTAGCAGCGTACGAGCAGTACTTC. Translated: CASSQELAAYEQYF.

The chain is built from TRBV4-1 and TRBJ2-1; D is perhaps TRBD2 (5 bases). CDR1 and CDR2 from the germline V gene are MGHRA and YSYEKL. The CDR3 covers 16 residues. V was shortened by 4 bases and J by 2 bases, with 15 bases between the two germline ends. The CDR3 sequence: CASSRMSPGTYNEQFF. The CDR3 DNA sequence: TGCGCCAGCAGCCGCATGAGCCCGGGGACCTACAATGAGCAGTTCTTC.

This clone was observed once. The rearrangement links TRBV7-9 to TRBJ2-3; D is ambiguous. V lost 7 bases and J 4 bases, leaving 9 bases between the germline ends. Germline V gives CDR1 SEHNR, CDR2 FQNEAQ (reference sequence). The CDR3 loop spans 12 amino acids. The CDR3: CASNIGADTQYF. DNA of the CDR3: TGTGCCAGCAACATAGGAGCAGATACGCAGTATTTT.

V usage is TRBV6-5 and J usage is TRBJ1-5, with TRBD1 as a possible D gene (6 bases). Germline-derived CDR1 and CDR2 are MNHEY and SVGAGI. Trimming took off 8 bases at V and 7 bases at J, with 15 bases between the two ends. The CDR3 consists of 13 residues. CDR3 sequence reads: CASSNRVEQPQHF. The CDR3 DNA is TGTGCCAGCTCAAACAGGGTGGAACAGCCCCAGCATTTT.

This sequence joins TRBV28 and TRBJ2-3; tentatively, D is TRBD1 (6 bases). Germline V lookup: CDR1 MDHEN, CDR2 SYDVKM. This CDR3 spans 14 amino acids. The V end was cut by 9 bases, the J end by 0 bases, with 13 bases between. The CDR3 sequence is CASQGPASTDTQYF. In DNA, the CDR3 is TGTGCCAGTCAGGGGCCAGCTAGCACAGATACGCAGTATTTT.

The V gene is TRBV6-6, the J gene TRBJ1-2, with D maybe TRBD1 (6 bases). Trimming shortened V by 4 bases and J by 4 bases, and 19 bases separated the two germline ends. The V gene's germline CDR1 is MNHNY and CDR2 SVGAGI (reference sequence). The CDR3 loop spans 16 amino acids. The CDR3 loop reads CASSSRGGGGSYGYTF. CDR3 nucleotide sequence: TGTGCCAGCAGTTCTCGGGGAGGGGGAGGCAGCTATGGCTACACCTTC.

The CDR3 nucleotides read TGCGCCAGCAGCCAAGCAGGGGGTGGGAACACCATATATTTT. Encoded protein: CASSQAGGGNTIYF. V and J are TRBV4-1 and TRBJ1-3; 7 bases are a match to TRBD1. Unmatched junction bases numbered 4, after V lost 1 base and J lost 7 bases. The CDR3 loop spans 14 amino acids. Germline assignment: CDR1 MGHRA and CDR2 YSYEKL.

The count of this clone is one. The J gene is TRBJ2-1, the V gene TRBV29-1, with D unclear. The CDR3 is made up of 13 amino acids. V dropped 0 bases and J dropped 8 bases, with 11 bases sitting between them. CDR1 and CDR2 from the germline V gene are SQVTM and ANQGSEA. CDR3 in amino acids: CSVEDPWRYEQFF. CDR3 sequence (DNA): TGCAGCGTTGAAGATCCGTGGCGGTATGAGCAGTTCTTC.

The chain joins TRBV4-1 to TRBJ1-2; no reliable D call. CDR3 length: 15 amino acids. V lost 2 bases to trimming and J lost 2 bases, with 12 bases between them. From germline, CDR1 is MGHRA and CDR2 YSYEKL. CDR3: CASSQRTAANYGYTF. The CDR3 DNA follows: TGCGCCAGCAGCCAAAGAACCGCGGCAAACTATGGCTACACCTTC.

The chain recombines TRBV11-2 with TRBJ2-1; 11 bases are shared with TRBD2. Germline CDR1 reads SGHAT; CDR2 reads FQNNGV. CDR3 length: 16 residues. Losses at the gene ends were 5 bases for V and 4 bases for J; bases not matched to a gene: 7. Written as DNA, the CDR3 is TGTGCCAGCAGCCCCATTGTAGCGGGAGGGTACAATGAGCAGTTCTTC. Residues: CASSPIVAGGYNEQFF.

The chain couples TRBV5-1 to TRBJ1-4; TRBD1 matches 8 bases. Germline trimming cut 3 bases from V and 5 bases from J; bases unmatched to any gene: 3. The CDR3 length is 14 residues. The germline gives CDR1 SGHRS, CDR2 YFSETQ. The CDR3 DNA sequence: TGCGCCAGCAGCTACGACAGGGGAAATGAAAAACTGTTTTTT. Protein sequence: CASSYDRGNEKLFF.

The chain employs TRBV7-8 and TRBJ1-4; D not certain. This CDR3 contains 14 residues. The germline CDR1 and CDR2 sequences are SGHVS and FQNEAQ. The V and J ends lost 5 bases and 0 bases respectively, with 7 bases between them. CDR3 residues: CASSPGSTNEKLFF. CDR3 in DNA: TGTGCCAGCAGCCCGGGGTCAACTAATGAAAAACTGTTTTTT.

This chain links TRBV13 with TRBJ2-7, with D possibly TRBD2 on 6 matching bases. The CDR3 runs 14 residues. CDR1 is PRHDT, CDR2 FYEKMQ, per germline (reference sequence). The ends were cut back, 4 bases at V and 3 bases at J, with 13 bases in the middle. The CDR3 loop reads CASSSATRNYEQYF. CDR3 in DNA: TGTGCCAGCAGCTCCGCGACTAGGAACTACGAGCAGTACTTC. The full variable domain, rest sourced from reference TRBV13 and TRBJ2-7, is AAGVIQSPRHLIKEKRETATLKCYPIPRHDTVYWYQQGPGQDPQFLISFYEKMQSDKGSIPDRFSAQQFSDYHSELNMSSLELGDSALYFCASSSATRNYEQYFGPGTRLTVT.

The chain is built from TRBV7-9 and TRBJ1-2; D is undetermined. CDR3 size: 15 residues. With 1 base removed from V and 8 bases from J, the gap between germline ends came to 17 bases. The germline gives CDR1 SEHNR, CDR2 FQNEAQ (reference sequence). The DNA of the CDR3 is TGTGCCAGCAGCTTAGGAACCCTTAAATCGGAGGGCTACACCTTC. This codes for CASSLGTLKSEGYTF.